The TCR beta chain described here comes from a study of blood T cell repertoires in COVID-19. Looking at the study overall: Samples taken during acute and convalescent COVID-19 were collected in the United States, Italy and Spain. Sources were T cells, B-cell-depleted T cells, or PBMCs; the material itself was cDNA or gDNA.

V was clipped by 8 bases and J by 2 bases, with 12 bases between them. The CDR3 loop spans 14 amino acids. The germline CDR1 and CDR2 sequences are MNHEY and SVGAGI. Original processing methods: Amplification with reference gene primers provided the estimates of nucleated cell counts. TCRdb's copy holds only in-frame clones and misses some; the assay was immunoSEQ multiplex PCR. V and J calls and clone size are given by that table; D and trimming were obtained from the DNA. The table records some 120,000 clones, more than 80% of them present only once. The source of this sequence is a woman between 55 and 75 years old with acute or convalescent COVID-19. The chain employs TRBV6-5 and TRBJ2-2; D is undetermined. The source material was peripheral blood. The CDR3 protein is CASAQLPNTGELFF. CDR3 sequence (DNA): TGTGCCAGCGCACAGTTACCCAACACCGGGGAGCTGTTTTTT.